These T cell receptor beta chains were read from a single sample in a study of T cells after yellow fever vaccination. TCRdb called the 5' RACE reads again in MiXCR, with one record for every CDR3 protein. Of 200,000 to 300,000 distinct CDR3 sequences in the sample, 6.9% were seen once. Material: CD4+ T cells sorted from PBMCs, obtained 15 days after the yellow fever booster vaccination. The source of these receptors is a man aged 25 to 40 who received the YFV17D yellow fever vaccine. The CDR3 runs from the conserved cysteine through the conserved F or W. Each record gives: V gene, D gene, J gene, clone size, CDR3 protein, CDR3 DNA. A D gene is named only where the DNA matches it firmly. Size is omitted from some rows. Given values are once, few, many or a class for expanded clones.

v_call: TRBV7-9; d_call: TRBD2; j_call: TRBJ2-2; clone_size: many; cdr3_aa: CASSWDTSGSNTGELFF; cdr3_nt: TGTGCCAGCAGCTGGGACACTAGCGGGTCCAACACCGGGGAGCTGTTTTTT
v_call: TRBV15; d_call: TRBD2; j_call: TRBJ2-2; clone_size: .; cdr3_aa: CATTPGLASGELFF; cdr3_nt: TGTGCCACCACCCCGGGACTAGCGAGCGGGGAGCTGTTTTTT
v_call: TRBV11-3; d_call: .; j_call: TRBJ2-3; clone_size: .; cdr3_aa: CASGPQGTDTQYF; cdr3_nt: TGTGCCAGCGGCCCCCAGGGAACAGATACGCAGTATTTT
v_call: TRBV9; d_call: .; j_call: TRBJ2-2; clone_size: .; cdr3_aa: CASSEGGNTGELFF; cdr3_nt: TGTGCCAGCAGCGAGGGGGGGAACACCGGGGAGCTGTTTTTT
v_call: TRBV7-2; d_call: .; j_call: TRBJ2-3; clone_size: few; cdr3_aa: CASSLVREIGVRQYF; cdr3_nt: TGTGCCAGCAGCTTAGTACGCGAGATCGGAGTCCGGCAGTATTTT
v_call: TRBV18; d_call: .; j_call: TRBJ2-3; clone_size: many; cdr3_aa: CASSRKGVAQYF; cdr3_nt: TGTGCCAGCTCACGAAAAGGGGTCGCGCAGTATTTT
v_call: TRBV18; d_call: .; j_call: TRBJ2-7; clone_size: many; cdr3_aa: CASSDSVSEQYF; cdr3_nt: TGTGCCAGCTCAGACAGCGTCAGTGAGCAGTACTTC
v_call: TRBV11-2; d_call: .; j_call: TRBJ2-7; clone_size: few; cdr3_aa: CASSLEEGSSEQYF; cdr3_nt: TGTGCCAGCAGCTTAGAGGAGGGCAGCTCCGAGCAGTACTTC
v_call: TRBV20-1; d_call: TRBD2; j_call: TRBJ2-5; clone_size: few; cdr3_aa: CSAPLSGVAETQYF; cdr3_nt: TGCAGTGCCCCACTTAGCGGGGTGGCCGAGACCCAGTACTTC
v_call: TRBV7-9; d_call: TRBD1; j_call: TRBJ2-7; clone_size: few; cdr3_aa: CASSRDRVPTYEQYF; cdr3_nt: TGTGCCAGCAGCCGGGACAGGGTTCCGACCTACGAGCAGTACTTC
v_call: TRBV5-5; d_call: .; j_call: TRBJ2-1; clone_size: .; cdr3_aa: CASSSGITYNEQFF; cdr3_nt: TGTGCCAGCAGCTCCGGGATCACTTACAATGAGCAGTTCTTC
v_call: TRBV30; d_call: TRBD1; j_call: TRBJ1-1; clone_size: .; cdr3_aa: CAWSEQGAEAFF; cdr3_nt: TGTGCCTGGTCAGAACAGGGGGCTGAAGCTTTCTTT
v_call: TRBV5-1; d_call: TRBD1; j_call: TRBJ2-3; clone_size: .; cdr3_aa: CASSLRQGEDTQYF; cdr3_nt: TGCGCCAGCAGCTTGAGACAGGGTGAAGATACGCAGTATTTT
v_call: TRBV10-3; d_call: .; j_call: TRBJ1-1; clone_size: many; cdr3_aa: CAISGSMNTEAFF; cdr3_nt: TGTGCCATCAGCGGTTCAATGAACACTGAAGCTTTCTTT
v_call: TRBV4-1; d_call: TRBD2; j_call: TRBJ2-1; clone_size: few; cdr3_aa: CVSSQDRSGSYNEQFF; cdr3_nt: TGCGTCAGCAGCCAAGATCGTAGCGGGTCCTACAATGAGCAGTTCTTC
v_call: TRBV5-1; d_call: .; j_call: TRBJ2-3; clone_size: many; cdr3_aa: CASSSGRDTQYF; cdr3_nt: TGCGCCAGCAGCTCGGGACGGGATACGCAGTATTTT